This TCR beta chain came from a study of blood T cell repertoires in COVID-19. Original methodology: Reference gene primer amplification yielded estimated nucleated cell counts. Method: immunoSEQ multiplex PCR; TCRdb's copy keeps in-frame clones and lacks some. V and J calls plus clone size are reproduced from that table; the DNA served to infer D and trimming. The sample shows about 440,000 clones, roughly 91% of them seen only once. From germline, CDR1 is LGHNA and CDR2 YNFKEQ. CDR3 length equals 14 residues. The ends were cut back, 4 bases at V and 5 bases at J, with 12 bases in the middle. This clone came up once.

The source of this sequence is a young woman with acute or convalescent COVID-19. The V call is TRBV4-2, the J call TRBJ2-1; the D gene is possibly TRBD2 (6 bases). Sequencing used peripheral blood. The CDR3 coding sequence is TGTGCCAGCAGCCGTGTCCCGGGGGACAATGAGCAGTTCTTC. It encodes CASSRVPGDNEQFF.